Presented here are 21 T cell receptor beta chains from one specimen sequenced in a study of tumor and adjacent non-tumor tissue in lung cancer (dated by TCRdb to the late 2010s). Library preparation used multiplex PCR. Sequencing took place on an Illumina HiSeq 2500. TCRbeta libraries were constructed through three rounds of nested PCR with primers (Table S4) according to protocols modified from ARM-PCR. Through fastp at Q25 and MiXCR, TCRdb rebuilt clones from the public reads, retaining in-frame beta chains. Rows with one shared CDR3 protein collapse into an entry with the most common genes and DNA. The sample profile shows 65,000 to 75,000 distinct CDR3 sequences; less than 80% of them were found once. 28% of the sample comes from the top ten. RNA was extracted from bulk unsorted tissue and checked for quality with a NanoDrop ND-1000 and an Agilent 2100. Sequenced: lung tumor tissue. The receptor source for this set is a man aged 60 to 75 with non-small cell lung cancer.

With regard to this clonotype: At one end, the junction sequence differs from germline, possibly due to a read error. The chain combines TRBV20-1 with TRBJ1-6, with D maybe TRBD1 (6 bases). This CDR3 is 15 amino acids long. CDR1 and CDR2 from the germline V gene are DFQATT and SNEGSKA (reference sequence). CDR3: CSGKGGSSHNSPLHF. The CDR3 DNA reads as TGCAGTGGAAAGGGGGGTAGCTCCCATAATTCACCCCTCCATTTT.

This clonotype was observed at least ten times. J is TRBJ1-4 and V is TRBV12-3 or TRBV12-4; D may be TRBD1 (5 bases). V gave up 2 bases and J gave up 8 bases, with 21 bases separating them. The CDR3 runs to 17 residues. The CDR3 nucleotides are TGTGCCAGCAGTTTACTTAGTTGGCGGGGCCTTCCAGAAAAACTGTTTTTT. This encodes CASSLLSWRGLPEKLFF.

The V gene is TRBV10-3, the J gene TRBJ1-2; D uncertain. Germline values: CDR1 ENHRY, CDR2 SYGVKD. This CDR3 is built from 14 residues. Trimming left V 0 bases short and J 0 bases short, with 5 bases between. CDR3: CAISESDANYGYTF. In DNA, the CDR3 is TGTGCCATCAGTGAGTCAGATGCTAACTATGGCTACACCTTC.

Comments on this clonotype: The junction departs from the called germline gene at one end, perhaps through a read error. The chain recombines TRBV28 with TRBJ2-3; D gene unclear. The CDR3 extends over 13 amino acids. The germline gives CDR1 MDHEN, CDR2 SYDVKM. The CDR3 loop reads CTSSLLVRDTQYF. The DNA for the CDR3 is TGTACCAGCAGTCTGTTAGTACGAGATACGCAGTATTTT.

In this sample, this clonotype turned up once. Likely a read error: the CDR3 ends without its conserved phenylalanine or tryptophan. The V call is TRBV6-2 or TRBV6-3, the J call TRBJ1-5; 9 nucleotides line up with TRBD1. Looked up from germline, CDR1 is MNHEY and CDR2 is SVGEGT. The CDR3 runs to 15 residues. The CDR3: CGSSYGTGSNQPQHY. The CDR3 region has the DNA TGTGGCAGCAGTTACGGGACAGGGAGCAATCAGCCCCAGCATTAT.

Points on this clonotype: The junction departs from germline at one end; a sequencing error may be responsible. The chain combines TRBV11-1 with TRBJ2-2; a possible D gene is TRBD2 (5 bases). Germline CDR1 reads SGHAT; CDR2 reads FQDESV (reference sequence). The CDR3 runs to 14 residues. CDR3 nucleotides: TGTGCAAGCAGCTATAGTAGTGGCATCGGGGAGTCGTTTTTT. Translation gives CASSYSSGIGESFF.

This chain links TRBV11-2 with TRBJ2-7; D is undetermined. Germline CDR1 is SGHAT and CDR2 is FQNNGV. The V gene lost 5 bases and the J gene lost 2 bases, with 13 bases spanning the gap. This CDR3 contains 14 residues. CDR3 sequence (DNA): TGTGCCAGCAGCCCCTCGTGGTTCCCCTACGAGCAGTACTTC. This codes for CASSPSWFPYEQYF.

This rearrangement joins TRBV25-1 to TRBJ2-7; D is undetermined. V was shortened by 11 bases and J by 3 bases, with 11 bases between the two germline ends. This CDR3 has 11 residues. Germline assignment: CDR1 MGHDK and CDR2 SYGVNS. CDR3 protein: CACATVYEQYF. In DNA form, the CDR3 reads TGTGCCTGTGCGACGGTCTACGAGCAGTACTTC.

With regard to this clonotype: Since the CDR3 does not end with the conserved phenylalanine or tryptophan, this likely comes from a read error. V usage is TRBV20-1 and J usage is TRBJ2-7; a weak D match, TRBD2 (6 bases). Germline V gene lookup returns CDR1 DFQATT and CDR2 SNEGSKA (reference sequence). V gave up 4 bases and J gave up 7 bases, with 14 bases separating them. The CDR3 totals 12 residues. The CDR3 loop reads CSAMRELYEQYL. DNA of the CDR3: TGCAGTGCTATGCGGGAACTCTATGAGCAGTACCTC.

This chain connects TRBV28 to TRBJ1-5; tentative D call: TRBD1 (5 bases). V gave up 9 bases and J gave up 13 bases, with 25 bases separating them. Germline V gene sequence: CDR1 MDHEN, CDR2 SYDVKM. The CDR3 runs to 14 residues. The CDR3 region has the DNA TGTGCCAGAAGTGACGTGGGGGTGGTGAAGAAACAGCATTTT. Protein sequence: CARSDVGVVKKQHF.

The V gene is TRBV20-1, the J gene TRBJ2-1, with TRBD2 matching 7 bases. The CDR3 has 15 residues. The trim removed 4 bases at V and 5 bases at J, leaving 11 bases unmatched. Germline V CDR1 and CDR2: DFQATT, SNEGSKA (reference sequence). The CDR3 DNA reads TGCAGTGCTATGGTTGGCGGGAGTGGCAACAATGAGCAGTTCTTC. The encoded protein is CSAMVGGSGNNEQFF.

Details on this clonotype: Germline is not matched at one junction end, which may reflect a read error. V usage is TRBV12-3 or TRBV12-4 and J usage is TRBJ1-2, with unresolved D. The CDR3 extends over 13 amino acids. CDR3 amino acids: CVSSFGNGHGYTF. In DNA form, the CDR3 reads TGTGTCAGCAGTTTTGGGAACGGCCATGGCTACACCTTC.

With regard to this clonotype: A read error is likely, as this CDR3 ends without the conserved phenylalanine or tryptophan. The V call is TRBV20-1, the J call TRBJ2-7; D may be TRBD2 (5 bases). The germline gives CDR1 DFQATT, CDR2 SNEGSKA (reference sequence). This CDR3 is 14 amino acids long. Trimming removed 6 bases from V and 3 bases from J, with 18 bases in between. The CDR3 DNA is TGCAGTGCAGGACCGGGAATAGCAGTCTACGAGCAGTACTTA. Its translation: CSAGPGIAVYEQYL.

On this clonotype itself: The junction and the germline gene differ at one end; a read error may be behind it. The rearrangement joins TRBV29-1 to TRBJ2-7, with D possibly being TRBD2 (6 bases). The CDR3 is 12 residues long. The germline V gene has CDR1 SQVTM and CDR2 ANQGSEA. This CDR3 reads CSLEGGYYEQYF. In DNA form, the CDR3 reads TGCAGCCTTGAAGGAGGGTACTACGAACAGTACTTC.

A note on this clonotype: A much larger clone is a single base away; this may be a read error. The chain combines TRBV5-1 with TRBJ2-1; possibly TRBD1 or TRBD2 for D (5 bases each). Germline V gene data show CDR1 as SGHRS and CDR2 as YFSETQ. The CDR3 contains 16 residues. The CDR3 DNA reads TGCGCCAACAGCAAGGAAGGGGACCGGTTGATGGATGAGCAGTTCTTC. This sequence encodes CANSKEGDRLMDEQFF. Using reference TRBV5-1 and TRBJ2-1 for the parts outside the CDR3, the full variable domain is KAGVTQTPRYLIKTRGQQVTLSCSPISGHRSVSWYQQTPGQGLQFLFEYFSETQRNKGNFPGRFSGRQFSNSRSEMNVSTLELGDSALYLCANSKEGDRLMDEQFFGPGTRLTVL.

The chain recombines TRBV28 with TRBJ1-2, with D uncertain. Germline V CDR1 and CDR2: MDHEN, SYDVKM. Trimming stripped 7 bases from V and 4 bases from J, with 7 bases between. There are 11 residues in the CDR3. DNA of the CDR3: TGTGCCAGCACCTCAACCTATGGCTACACCTTC. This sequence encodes CASTSTYGYTF.

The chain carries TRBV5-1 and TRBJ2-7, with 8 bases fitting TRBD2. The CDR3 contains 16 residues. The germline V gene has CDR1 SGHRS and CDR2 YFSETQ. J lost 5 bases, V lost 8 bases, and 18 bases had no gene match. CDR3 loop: CASSAGPGLGANEQYF. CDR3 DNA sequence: TGCGCCAGTAGCGCCGGCCCGGGACTAGGGGCCAACGAGCAGTACTTC.

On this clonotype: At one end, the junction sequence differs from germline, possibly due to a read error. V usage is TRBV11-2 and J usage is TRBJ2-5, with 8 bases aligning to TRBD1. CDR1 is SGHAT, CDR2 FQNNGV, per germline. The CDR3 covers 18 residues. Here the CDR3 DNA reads TGTGCCATCAGCTTAGTCTCCCGGACAGGGTGGCGGCATGAGACCCAGTACTTC. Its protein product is CAISLVSRTGWRHETQYF.

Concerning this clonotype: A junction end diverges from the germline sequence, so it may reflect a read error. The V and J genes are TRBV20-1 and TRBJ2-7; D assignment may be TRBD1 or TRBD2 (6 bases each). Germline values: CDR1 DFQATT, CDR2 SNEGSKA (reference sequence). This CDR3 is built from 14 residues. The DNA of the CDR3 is TGCAGTGCTAGATTAGGGGGAGGATCCTACGAGCAATACTTC. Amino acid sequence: CSARLGGGSYEQYF.

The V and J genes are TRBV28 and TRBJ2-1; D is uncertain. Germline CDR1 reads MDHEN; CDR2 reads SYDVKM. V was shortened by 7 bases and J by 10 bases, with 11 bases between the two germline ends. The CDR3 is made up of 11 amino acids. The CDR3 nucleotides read TGTGCCAGCAATCCCTGGGGAGAGCAGTTCTTC. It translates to CASNPWGEQFF.

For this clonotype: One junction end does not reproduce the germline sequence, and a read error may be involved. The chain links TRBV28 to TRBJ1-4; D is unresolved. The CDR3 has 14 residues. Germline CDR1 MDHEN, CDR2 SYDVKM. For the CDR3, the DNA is TGTGCCAGCAGTTTACAAGGGAATAATGAAAACCTGATTTTT. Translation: CASSLQGNNENLIF.